The present entry profiles one TCR beta chain with its context. Sequenced by immunoSEQ multiplex PCR; TCRdb stores in-frame clones only, minus some. The sample records approximately 70,000 clones, about 83% being singletons. The CDR3 sequence is 13 residues long. The ends were cut back, 8 bases at V and 1 base at J, with 11 bases in the middle. This sample stems from a study of control samples from healthy donors and cancer patients. The sequenced sample was blood. This TCR was sampled from a man in his fifties or sixties in good health. The chain uses TRBV12-3 or TRBV12-4 and TRBJ1-1; D is perhaps TRBD1 (5 bases). CDR3 in DNA: TGTGCCAGCGGCCGGCAGGGGAACACTGAAGCTTTCTTT. It translates to CASGRQGNTEAFF.